This T cell receptor beta chain was recovered during a study of cytomegalovirus exposure and HLA in healthy donors. This clone was detected only a few times. Trimming shortened V by 0 bases and J by 4 bases, and 13 bases separated the two germline ends. The CDR3 length is 15 residues. CDR1 and CDR2 (germline): SGHRS, YFSETQ. PCR amplification relied on 60 Vbeta primers (plus 13 Jbeta primers). The repertoire was sequenced with immunoSEQ multiplex PCR; TCRdb's copy has only in-frame clones and lacks some. Of some 91,000 clones listed, roughly two thirds are singletons. The J gene is TRBJ1-1, the V gene TRBV5-1; possibly TRBD1 for D (5 bases). The sequenced sample consisted of PBMCs. The TCR sequence derives from a human donor in good health. The CDR3 DNA sequence: TGCGCCAGCAGCTTGGACGGGACGGGGGGCACTGAAGCTTTCTTT. Translation gives CASSLDGTGGTEAFF.